This is a list of T cell receptor beta chains from one sample in a study of T cell repertoires in cytomegalovirus infection. In TCRdb, the reads were re-called with MiXCR into one record per CDR3 protein. The repertoire holds around 230,000 distinct CDR3 sequences, with roughly two fifths as singletons. Their recognized antigens are unknown. Source: CD8+ T cells from cultured PBMCs, taken from culture after CMV antigen stimulation. The receptor source for this set is a human donor in good health (CMV status not recorded). Some clones in this sample may be carry-over from other donors' samples. Each CDR3 is given without its conserved first and last residue. The order of the fields is CDR3 protein, V gene, clone size, J gene. A row's size may be missing; if present it is once, few, many or a size class.

CDR3 protein: ASSRISGGHQETQY; V gene: TRBV19; clone size: NA; J gene: TRBJ2-5
CDR3 protein: ASSPGGGNSGANVLT; V gene: TRBV7-9; clone size: NA; J gene: TRBJ2-6
CDR3 protein: ASSLGPAGGKETQY; V gene: TRBV7-9; clone size: few; J gene: TRBJ2-5
CDR3 protein: AIRTEQGYT; V gene: TRBV10-3; clone size: once; J gene: TRBJ1-2
CDR3 protein: ASSISGSTDTQY; V gene: TRBV9; clone size: NA; J gene: TRBJ2-3
CDR3 protein: ASSERGAYEQY; V gene: TRBV27; clone size: NA; J gene: TRBJ2-7
CDR3 protein: ASSLALLNRETNQPQH; V gene: TRBV12-3/TRBV12-4; clone size: few; J gene: TRBJ1-5
CDR3 protein: ASSQQVRADEQY; V gene: TRBV4-1; clone size: NA; J gene: TRBJ2-7
CDR3 protein: ASSQDSGNEQF; V gene: TRBV4-1; clone size: few; J gene: TRBJ2-1
CDR3 protein: SARVTSDNEQF; V gene: TRBV20-1; clone size: NA; J gene: TRBJ2-1
CDR3 protein: ASSLDRNGETQY; V gene: TRBV5-4; clone size: few; J gene: TRBJ2-5
CDR3 protein: SVEDRGTAYGYT; V gene: TRBV29-1; clone size: few; J gene: TRBJ1-2
CDR3 protein: ASSPPGALNTGELF; V gene: TRBV7-3; clone size: once; J gene: TRBJ2-2
CDR3 protein: ASSQPGSSYEQY; V gene: TRBV4-2; clone size: few; J gene: TRBJ2-7
CDR3 protein: ASSQYDRDREKLF; V gene: TRBV4-2; clone size: many; J gene: TRBJ1-4
CDR3 protein: ASSQAVHRDTRNYGYT; V gene: TRBV3-1; clone size: NA; J gene: TRBJ1-2
CDR3 protein: ASSLLQGVAYNEQF; V gene: TRBV11-1; clone size: NA; J gene: TRBJ2-1
CDR3 protein: ASSLGSSGSSYEQY; V gene: TRBV7-4; clone size: NA; J gene: TRBJ2-7
CDR3 protein: ASSSWGDEQF; V gene: TRBV7-9; clone size: NA; J gene: TRBJ2-1
CDR3 protein: ASSLVSGSRDEQY; V gene: TRBV5-3; clone size: NA; J gene: TRBJ2-7
CDR3 protein: ASSYETERKTSTDTQY; V gene: TRBV6-2/TRBV6-3; clone size: NA; J gene: TRBJ2-3
CDR3 protein: ASSLAAWDEQF; V gene: TRBV7-9; clone size: NA; J gene: TRBJ2-1
CDR3 protein: ASSSRDRVEETYEQY; V gene: TRBV7-6; clone size: NA; J gene: TRBJ2-7
CDR3 protein: ASSLAGQNPHEQY; V gene: TRBV7-4; clone size: few; J gene: TRBJ2-7
CDR3 protein: ASSPYGPSNQPQH; V gene: TRBV6-1; clone size: few; J gene: TRBJ1-5
CDR3 protein: ASSYDGWGRAYEQY; V gene: TRBV28; clone size: few; J gene: TRBJ2-7
CDR3 protein: SARAGGREQY; V gene: TRBV20-1; clone size: NA; J gene: TRBJ2-7
CDR3 protein: ASSSRTGGDEQF; V gene: TRBV7-6; clone size: NA; J gene: TRBJ2-1
CDR3 protein: ASSFVLAGGPSFQETQY; V gene: TRBV12-3/TRBV12-4; clone size: NA; J gene: TRBJ2-5
CDR3 protein: SARPDRLAKNIQY; V gene: TRBV20-1; clone size: NA; J gene: TRBJ2-4
CDR3 protein: ASSPTGQLVNQPQH; V gene: TRBV4-2; clone size: few; J gene: TRBJ1-5
CDR3 protein: ASSKRTSGRDTQY; V gene: TRBV7-2; clone size: many; J gene: TRBJ2-3
CDR3 protein: ASSSTRDEQF; V gene: TRBV7-8; clone size: few; J gene: TRBJ2-1
CDR3 protein: ASSQPSGTLTDTQY; V gene: TRBV6-5; clone size: NA; J gene: TRBJ2-3
CDR3 protein: ASSKIGRETQY; V gene: TRBV12-3/TRBV12-4; clone size: few; J gene: TRBJ2-5
CDR3 protein: ASSLTRPGGRRTDTQY; V gene: TRBV4-1; clone size: NA; J gene: TRBJ2-3
CDR3 protein: SVVGLPLGSSYNEQF; V gene: TRBV29-1; clone size: NA; J gene: TRBJ2-1
CDR3 protein: ASSPQTSPNFYNEQF; V gene: TRBV7-6; clone size: few; J gene: TRBJ2-1
CDR3 protein: ASSPEGLIKDTQY; V gene: TRBV9; clone size: many; J gene: TRBJ2-3
CDR3 protein: ASSMGLSYNEQF; V gene: TRBV27; clone size: NA; J gene: TRBJ2-1
CDR3 protein: ASSQNTGEGNQPQH; V gene: TRBV27; clone size: few; J gene: TRBJ1-5
CDR3 protein: ASSPTGSNTEAF; V gene: TRBV27; clone size: NA; J gene: TRBJ1-1
CDR3 protein: ASSLGGRYQPQH; V gene: TRBV12-3/TRBV12-4; clone size: NA; J gene: TRBJ1-5
CDR3 protein: ASSFLTRQAF; V gene: TRBV7-9; clone size: NA; J gene: TRBJ1-1
CDR3 protein: ASSLDLGAEDNSPLH; V gene: TRBV7-8; clone size: few; J gene: TRBJ1-6
CDR3 protein: ASRLSAGLLSEQF; V gene: TRBV2; clone size: few; J gene: TRBJ2-1